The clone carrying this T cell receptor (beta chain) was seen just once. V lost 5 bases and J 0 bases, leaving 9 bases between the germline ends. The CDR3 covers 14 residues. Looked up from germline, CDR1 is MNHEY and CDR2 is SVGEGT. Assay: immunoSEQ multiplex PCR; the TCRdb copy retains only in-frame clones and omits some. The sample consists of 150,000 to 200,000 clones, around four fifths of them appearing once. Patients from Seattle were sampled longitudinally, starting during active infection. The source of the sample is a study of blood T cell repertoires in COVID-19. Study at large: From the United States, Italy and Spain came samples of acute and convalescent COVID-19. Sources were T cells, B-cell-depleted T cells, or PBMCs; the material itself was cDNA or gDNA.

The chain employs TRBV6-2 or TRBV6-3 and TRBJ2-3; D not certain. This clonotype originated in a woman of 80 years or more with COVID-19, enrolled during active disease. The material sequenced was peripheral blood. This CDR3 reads CASSARVSTDTQYF. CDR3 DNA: TGTGCCAGCAGTGCACGGGTAAGCACAGATACGCAGTATTTT.